Included here is one T cell receptor (beta chain) sequence, with context. This specimen comes from a study of T cell changes during pregnancy in multiple sclerosis. The data were produced by immunoSEQ multiplex PCR, yet TCRdb's version contains in-frame clones alone and is incomplete. The sample carries around 20,000 clones, around nine tenths recorded once. The CDR3 is 17 amino acids. V lost 3 bases and J lost 6, with 23 bases in between. The germline V gene encodes CDR1 SGHTA and CDR2 FQGNSA. The sequence was obtained from a female donor in good health, enrolled as a control in a pregnancy study. The rearrangement uses TRBV7-2 and TRBJ1-2, with D possibly being TRBD1 (5 bases). This specimen was CD8+ T cells from peripheral blood mononuclear cells, taken after pregnancy. CDR3 DNA sequence: TGTGCCAGCAGCTTGGGGGAGGGGCACCCCAGGCTAGATGGCTACACCTTC. Amino acid sequence: CASSLGEGHPRLDGYTF.